Below, 25 T cell receptor beta chains from the same sample are listed, as sequenced in a study of blood T cell repertoires in COVID-19. Assay: immunoSEQ multiplex PCR; the TCRdb copy retains only in-frame clones and omits some. The repertoire holds about 240,000 clones, with around 83% as singletons. The specimen was peripheral blood. Source of these receptors: a woman aged 45-65 years with COVID-19, enrolled during active disease.

V usage is TRBV9 and J usage is TRBJ1-1, with TRBD1 as a possible D gene (5 bases). CDR1 SGDLS and CDR2 YYNGEE come from the germline V gene. V was trimmed by 3 bases and J by 4 bases, leaving 16 bases between them. The length of the CDR3 is 15 residues. Here the CDR3 DNA reads TGTGCCAGCAGCGCCATGTTGGGGGGAAGCACTGAAGCTTTCTTT. Its translation is CASSAMLGGSTEAFF.

The chain is built from TRBV11-3 and TRBJ1-2, with TRBD1 matching 9 bases. This CDR3 is built from 15 residues. CDR1 is SGHNT, CDR2 YENEEA, per germline. The ends lost 3 bases at V and 8 bases at J; junction bases unmatched: 10. The DNA for the CDR3 is TGTGCCAGCAGCTTGGACAGGGGATTCGTGGTGGGCTACACCTTC. It encodes CASSLDRGFVVGYTF.

Details on this clone: The sample contains more than one DNA sequence encoding this CDR3. The chain is built from TRBV3-1 (or the pseudogene TRBV3-2) and TRBJ2-5; 7 nucleotides align to TRBD1. Germline CDR1 LGHDT, CDR2 YNNKEL (reference sequence). The CDR3 is made up of 14 amino acids. V trimming: 1 base; J trimming: 3 bases; junction bases outside the gene matches: 2. The CDR3 nucleotides read TGTGCCAGCAGCCAAGTCACAGGGGAAGAGACCCAGTACTTC. It translates to CASSQVTGEETQYF.

A few counts support this clone. The chain has TRBV4-1 and TRBJ2-1; 7 nucleotides match TRBD2. The V segment lost 1 base and the J segment 9 bases; nucleotides outside the gene matches: 6. This CDR3 has 14 amino acids. Germline V gene data show CDR1 as MGHRA and CDR2 as YSYEKL. In nucleotides, the CDR3 is TGCGCCAGCAGCCAAGGATCAAGCGGGGCTGAGCAGTTCTTC. Residues: CASSQGSSGAEQFF.

J is TRBJ2-7 and V is TRBV28; D remains unclear. V gave up 4 bases and J gave up 0 bases, with 10 bases separating them. CDR3 length: 14 residues. Germline V gene lookup returns CDR1 MDHEN and CDR2 SYDVKM. The CDR3 protein is CASSSALSSYEQYV. CDR3 in DNA: TGTGCCAGCAGTTCCGCCCTGAGCTCCTACGAGCAGTACGTC.

The gene calls are TRBV24-1 and TRBJ2-5; possible D gene TRBD1, 6 bases. The V end lost 4 bases, the J end lost 4 bases, and 15 bases lay between the germline ends. CDR3 length: 15 residues. Germline V gives CDR1 KGHDR, CDR2 SFDVKD. DNA of the CDR3: TGTGCCACCAGTGAGGGGACATCTCCCTCAGAGACCCAGTACTTC. This sequence encodes CATSEGTSPSETQYF.

This clone showed up just once. V usage is TRBV23-1 and J usage is TRBJ2-5; TRBD1 agrees at 11 bases. TRBV23-1 is annotated as an ORF whose role is uncertain. This CDR3 region has 20 residues. V was clipped by 0 bases and J by 4 bases; unmatched bases: 16. The CDR3 sequence is CASSQSGIIRDRGMGETQYF. CDR3 nucleotide sequence: TGCGCCAGCAGTCAATCGGGGATCATAAGGGACAGGGGGATGGGAGAGACCCAGTACTTC.

In its sample, this clone was seen many times. The chain uses TRBV14 and TRBJ2-2; the match to TRBD1 covers 7 bases. The germline V gene encodes CDR1 SGHDN and CDR2 FVKESK. This CDR3 is 15 amino acids long. V shed 3 bases, J shed 5 bases, and the junction held 6 bases outside the gene matches. The CDR3 protein is CASSHKRQGTGELFF. The CDR3 coding sequence is TGTGCCAGCAGCCACAAAAGACAGGGAACCGGGGAGCTGTTTTTT.

The chain uses TRBV6-5 and TRBJ2-1; 8 bases line up with TRBD1. After removal of 7 bases from V and 9 bases from J, the junction contained 11 bases not matched to a gene. The CDR3 totals 14 residues. Germline CDR1 is MNHEY and CDR2 is SVGAGI. CDR3 DNA sequence: TGTGCCAGCAAAGGAGGGACAGGTATTTCTGAGCAGTTCTTC. The encoded protein is CASKGGTGISEQFF.

The rearrangement links TRBV5-8 to TRBJ2-7, with 11 nucleotides matching TRBD1. This CDR3 contains 15 residues. The germline gives CDR1 SGHTS, CDR2 YDEGEE. V lost 3 bases to trimming and J lost 5 bases; unmatched junction nucleotides: 7. The CDR3 DNA follows: TGTGCCAGCAGCTCAGGACAGGGGGCATGGGACGAGCAGTACTTC. Protein sequence: CASSSGQGAWDEQYF. The full variable domain, in which reference TRBV5-8 and TRBJ2-7 provide the parts outside the CDR3, is EAGVTQSPTHLIKTRGQQATLRCSPISGHTSVYWYQQALGLGLQFLLWYDEGEERNRGNFPPRFSGRQFPNYSSELNVNALELEDSALYLCASSSGQGAWDEQYFGPGTRLTVT.

The rearrangement uses TRBV5-1 and TRBJ1-2, with 9 bases lining up with TRBD1. V was clipped by 0 bases and J by 2 bases; unmatched bases: 8. Per germline, CDR1 SGHRS and CDR2 YFSETQ. There are 17 residues in the CDR3. The CDR3 DNA is TGCGCCAGCAGCTTGGTGTTCCCTGGACAGGGGAACTATGGCTACACCTTC. This sequence encodes CASSLVFPGQGNYGYTF.

The V and J genes are TRBV7-9 and TRBJ2-2; 7 bases map to TRBD1. CDR3 length equals 17 residues. V was pared by 5 bases and J by 2 bases, with 11 bases of the junction left unmatched. Germline V gene sequence: CDR1 SEHNR, CDR2 FQNEAQ (reference sequence). CDR3 nucleotides: TGTGCCAGCAGCATCCCAACCGGGACAGTTAACACCGGGGAGCTGTTTTTT. Protein: CASSIPTGTVNTGELFF.

In DNA form, the CDR3 reads TGTGCCAGCAGCCCGAGGAGCTCCTACGAGCAGTACGTC. Amino acids: CASSPRSSYEQYV. This sequence joins TRBV7-2 and TRBJ2-7; no reliable D call. Germline CDR1 SGHTA, CDR2 FQGNSA. The germline V and J ends were trimmed by 5 bases and 0 bases, with 8 bases remaining between them. The CDR3 totals 13 residues.

The chain carries TRBV11-3 and TRBJ1-4, with D unclear. V lost 2 bases to trimming and J lost 7 bases, with 11 bases between them. Germline assignment: CDR1 SGHNT and CDR2 YENEEA. The CDR3 is made up of 14 amino acids. The CDR3 here is CASSLTGKGEKLFF. The CDR3 nucleotides read TGTGCCAGCAGCTTAACGGGGAAGGGTGAAAAACTGTTTTTT.

This chain uses TRBV7-4 with TRBJ2-7; TRBD2 matches at 8 bases. CDR1 is SGHVT and CDR2 is SQSDAQ in the germline V gene. The CDR3 has 17 residues. The V segment lost 2 bases and the J segment 7 bases; nucleotides outside the gene matches: 16. The CDR3 sequence: CASSLLGPRPAGAEQYV. The CDR3, as DNA: TGTGCCAGCAGCTTACTCGGTCCACGTCCAGCGGGGGCTGAGCAGTACGTC.

The chain links TRBV30 to TRBJ1-4, with a possible D match to TRBD1 (5 bases). V was cut by 2 bases and J by 4 bases, with 14 bases left in between. Germline CDR1 reads GTSNPN; CDR2 reads SVGIG (reference sequence). This CDR3 comprises 15 residues. The CDR3 spells CAWSFVRGINEKLFF. The CDR3 nucleotides read TGTGCCTGGAGTTTCGTGCGGGGGATTAATGAAAAACTGTTTTTT. The entire variable domain, with the rest obtained from reference TRBV30 and TRBJ1-4, is as follows: SQTIHQWPATLVQPVGSPLSLECTVEGTSNPNLYWYRQAAGRGLQLLFYSVGIGQISSEVPQNLSASRPQDRQFILSSKKLLLSDSGFYLCAWSFVRGINEKLFFGSGTQLSVL.

The V gene is TRBV6-2 or TRBV6-3, the J gene TRBJ2-5; TRBD1 aligns across 8 bases. CDR1 and CDR2 from the germline V gene are MNHEY and SVGEGT. The CDR3 is 17 amino acids. V lost 6 bases, J lost 1 base, and 13 bases stayed unmatched. CDR3 bases: TGTGCCAGCAGCAGGACAGGGATGTTCGGGGGCCAAGAGACCCAGTACTTC. Translating it yields CASSRTGMFGGQETQYF.

This chain connects TRBV6-1 to TRBJ2-7; D gene uncertain. The V end was cut by 1 base, the J end by 5 bases, with 3 bases between. The CDR3 loop spans 11 amino acids. The germline gives CDR1 MNHNS, CDR2 SASEGT. This CDR3 is CASSEVDEQYF. Here the CDR3 DNA reads TGTGCCAGCAGTGAAGTAGACGAGCAGTACTTC.

The chain joins TRBV12-5 to TRBJ2-4; 9 bases are shared with TRBD2. The germline CDR1 and CDR2 sequences are LGHNT and FRNRAP. The CDR3 length is 15 residues. V dropped 6 bases and J dropped 1; count of bases not matched to a gene: 4. CDR3 nucleotide sequence: TGTGCTAGTGGCCTAAGCGGGGGGGCCAAAAACATTCAGTACTTC. This codes for CASGLSGGAKNIQYF.

This CDR3 reads CASSLGPGAEAFF. The DNA of the CDR3 is TGTGCCAGCAGTTTGGGTCCGGGGGCTGAAGCTTTCTTT. The rearrangement links TRBV6-5 to TRBJ1-1, with D perhaps matching TRBD1 (5 bases). The V end was cut by 4 bases, the J end by 6 bases, with 12 bases between. The CDR3 is made up of 13 amino acids. Germline loops: CDR1 MNHEY, CDR2 SVGAGI.

The rearrangement uses TRBV7-2 and TRBJ2-3; D perhaps matches TRBD2 (6 bases). Looked up from germline, CDR1 is SGHTA and CDR2 is FQGNSA. The CDR3 consists of 15 residues. V was cut by 3 bases and J by 1 base, with 11 bases left in between. The CDR3 DNA is TGTGCCAGCAGCTTCGTACTAGCAGGCACAGATACGCAGTATTTT. It translates to CASSFVLAGTDTQYF. Full variable domain (outside the CDR3, taken from reference TRBV7-2 and TRBJ2-3): GAGVSQSPSNKVTEKGKDVELRCDPISGHTALYWYRQSLGQGLEFLIYFQGNSAPDKSGLPSDRFSAERTGGSVSTLTIQRTQQEDSAVYLCASSFVLAGTDTQYFGPGTRLTVL.

This chain joins TRBV6-5 and TRBJ1-5, with 8 bases aligning to TRBD1. Germline V gene data show CDR1 as MNHEY and CDR2 as SVGAGI. J was trimmed by 7 bases and V by 7 bases; bases with no gene match: 9. The CDR3 sequence is 14 residues long. The CDR3 is CASTKDRELQPQHF. CDR3 in DNA: TGTGCCAGCACGAAGGACAGGGAGTTACAGCCCCAGCATTTT.

The chain combines TRBV6-6 with TRBJ1-2; a weak D match, TRBD1 (6 bases). Between the trimmed V and J ends, which lost 5 bases and 2 bases, there was a span of 9 bases. There are 13 residues in the CDR3. Germline V CDR1 and CDR2: MNHNY, SVGAGI (reference sequence). CDR3 coding DNA: TGTGCCAGCAGTCGGGACACCAACTATGGCTACACCTTC. This codes for CASSRDTNYGYTF.

The chain joins TRBV3-1 (or the pseudogene TRBV3-2) to TRBJ2-6; TRBD1 might be the D (5 bases). The length of the CDR3 is 17 residues. Germline assignment: CDR1 LGHDT and CDR2 YNNKEL (reference sequence). Trimming left V 3 bases short and J 2 bases short, with 14 bases between. Here the CDR3 reads CASSQDTTETGANVLTF. The CDR3 DNA reads TGTGCCAGCAGCCAGGATACGACAGAGACTGGGGCCAACGTCCTGACTTTC.

The V call is TRBV5-1, the J call TRBJ1-1, with no clear D. Trimming removed 0 bases at V and 10 bases at J, with 22 bases between. The germline CDR1 and CDR2 sequences are SGHRS and YFSETQ. The CDR3 is made up of 16 amino acids. The CDR3 sequence: CASSLDSHVLLRGAFF. CDR3 nucleotides: TGCGCCAGCAGCTTGGACTCACACGTTCTGTTACGGGGAGCTTTCTTT. The full variable domain, in which reference TRBV5-1 and TRBJ1-1 provide the parts outside the CDR3, is KAGVTQTPRYLIKTRGQQVTLSCSPISGHRSVSWYQQTPGQGLQFLFEYFSETQRNKGNFPGRFSGRQFSNSRSEMNVSTLELGDSALYLCASSLDSHVLLRGAFFGQGTRLTVV.